Given below is one T cell receptor beta chain in context. Its antigen is unidentified. The CDR3 is 16 amino acids. Looked up from germline, CDR1 is SGDLS and CDR2 is YYNGEE. Deletions cut 0 bases from V and 2 bases from J, with 15 bases between. TCRdb keeps only in-frame clones here, not all; method: immunoSEQ multiplex PCR. The table records under 100,000 clones, about 90% of them present only once. This record comes from a study of T cell responses to AZD1222 COVID-19 vaccine. The study, taken as a whole, reports: Clonal diversity may have been underestimated, and the donors were mostly white British, with more females than males.

Sequencing used peripheral blood, obtained on day 0 of AZD1222 vaccination. The chain employs TRBV9 and TRBJ2-7, with D tentatively TRBD1 (6 bases). The sequence was obtained from an adult in good health. The CDR3: CASSVAADRPTYEQYF. The CDR3 DNA is TGTGCCAGCAGCGTAGCCGCGGACAGACCTACCTACGAGCAGTACTTC.